This record looks at one TCR beta chain sequence and its context. This clone was seen only once. Its antigen remains unidentified. No base quality values were provided; no much bigger clone lies one nucleotide off. The library came from the immunoSEQ multiplex PCR assay. DNA from the cultured, isolated CD4+ T cells was subjected to TCR beta CDR3 sequencing. On the study's bioinformatics: Non-productive TCR sequences were removed, reads were trimmed to the CDR3 region, and CDR3s of at least 7 amino acids were retained. The MANAFEST web app was used to identify antigen-specific clonotypes by comparing expansion in peptide wells with expansion in reference cultures. For clones to be considered positive, expansion at FDR<0.05 versus reference and all other wells, an odds ratio above 5, and a frequency above 0.1% in two replicate wells were required. Cross-reactive clonotypes were defined as significantly expanded in SARS-CoV-2 spike wells and in at least one common cold coronavirus spike condition. Levenshtein distance calculated with the stringdist R package was used to assess CDR3 similarity, and unrooted trees were constructed with ape in R 3.6.1. The source is immuneACCESS, and TCRdb retained only in-frame sequences with V and J called. Part of the clones is not carried over; for the studies checked, unresolved V genes explain less than half of this, and the remainder is unexplained. V and J calls and clone size come straight from that table; D and trimming were deduced from the DNA. The sample table records roughly 41,000 clones; 77% of these occur just once. 2.5% to 3% of the sample is held by the ten biggest clonotypes.

Including cysteine and phenylalanine, the CDR3 has 15 amino acids. Only the CDR3 part of the read is kept: 45 bases, read in frame from the first base. CDR1 and CDR2 (KGHSH, LQKENI) derive from the germline V gene. Trimming takes 5 bases from V and 7 bases from J, and the germline ends sit 20 bases apart. This sample was taken from a study of vaccination effects on CD4 cells after COVID-19 (dated by TCRdb to between 2022 and 2023). About the full investigation: Participants received two doses of either the BNT162b2 or the mRNA-1273 mRNA SARS-CoV-2 vaccine. SARS-CoV-2 spike-specific CD4+ TCR repertoires were compared before and after mRNA vaccination in COVID-19 convalescent patients and in infection-naive vaccine recipients. The full study included fewer than eleven COVID-19 convalescent patients and several SARS-CoV-2-naive healthy vaccine recipients. The Oncomine TCR Beta short-read assay on an Illumina iSeq 100 was used to sequence cultures from other donors in the study.

General study outcomes and caveats: Among healthy vaccine recipients, nearly all vaccine-induced clones were SARS-CoV-2 mono-reactive, and only 1 of 255 was cross-reactive with common cold coronaviruses. Both infection-induced and vaccine-induced clones contracted markedly at late post-vaccination timepoints, which is consistent with waning T cell responses. Limitations of the study were the small number of convalescent patients and the absence of early post-infection timepoints.

In the ViraFEST assay, PBMC were stimulated with viral peptide pools, and antigen-specific CD4+ T cell clonotypes were then identified by expansion using TCR sequencing. After around 11 days of culture, CD4+ T cells were isolated with the EasySep CD4+ T cell isolation kit. None of the healthy vaccine recipients had a prior SARS-CoV-2 infection, which was confirmed by nucleocapsid antibody tests that came back negative both before and after vaccination. Each well held 1.5 million to 2 million PBMC cultured in IMDM containing roughly 4.9% human AB serum, 8.5 to 10 IU/ml IL-2 and gentamicin, along with about 10 ug/ml peptides. On days 3 and 7, half of the culture medium was replaced with fresh IL-2-containing medium. Unless noted otherwise, every peptide stimulation condition was cultured in triplicate wells. PBMC were separated from whole blood using Ficoll-Paque Plus gradient centrifugation and were then either cryopreserved at -140C or used fresh. The spike proteins of SARS-CoV-2 and of the common cold coronaviruses HCoV-NL63, HCoV-OC43 and HCoV-229E were spanned by overlapping peptide pools. The QIAamp micro DNA kit was used to extract genomic DNA from the cultured CD4+ T cells.

Material: CD4+ T cells from PBMCs cultured with HCoV-NL63 spike peptides, obtained before COVID-19 vaccination. The intended sense of this specimen's cell subset or site label: HCoV-NL63 spike overlapping peptide pool stimulation. The sequence links TRBV18 to TRBJ1-1; 5 matching bases give a weak D call of TRBD1. This clonotype was sampled from a human donor who received a COVID-19 vaccine. The bases read TGTGCCAGCTCAAACAACCTCGGGGCAGTGGGTGAAGCTTTCTTT. It codes for CASSNNLGAVGEAFF.